This TCR beta chain was documented in a study of blood T cells in healthy people across ages. General study results and limits: Estimates of total diversity, which came from one million sequenced T cells, were considered to be underestimates.

Per the germline V gene, CDR1 is LNHNV and CDR2 is YYDKDF (reference sequence). The CDR3 loop spans 14 amino acids. Trimming left V 5 bases short and J 8 bases short, with 15 bases between. In its sample, this clonotype was seen a few times. Its specificity is unknown. Through a sample-barcoded 5' primer and a J-beta primer mix, a second PCR was run for roughly 6 to 11 cycles. TCRdb re-called the 5' RACE reads through MiXCR, storing one row per CDR3 protein. The table includes 1.4 million or so distinct CDR3 sequences, less than 45% detected once. The origin of this receptor is a woman aged 18-29 years in good health. This chain connects TRBV15 to TRBJ2-2; D unclear. The sequenced material came from blood. The CDR3 sequence: CATSGKRQPGELFF. The CDR3 coding sequence is TGTGCCACCAGCGGAAAAAGGCAGCCAGGGGAGCTGTTTTTT.